This record covers a single T cell receptor (beta chain). The data were taken from a study of shared clonotypes between healthy human individuals. V shed 2 bases and J shed 4 bases, with 11 bases lying between them. Germline V CDR1 and CDR2: MDHEN, SYDVKM. CDR3 length: 14 amino acids. Clones were sequenced by immunoSEQ multiplex PCR, and TCRdb holds only the in-frame ones, with some missing. The profile shows about 550,000 clones, roughly 95% of them singletons. CD45RO-negative cells were positively selected for CCR7, leaving out terminally differentiated effector memory CD45RA+ cells. Material for sequencing was naive CD8+ T cells sorted from blood. This receptor was identified in a woman aged 25 to 39 in good health. The chain joins TRBV28 to TRBJ1-1, with unresolved D. The CDR3 spells CASSLMGLGTEAFF. The CDR3 bases are TGTGCCAGCAGTTTAATGGGTTTGGGCACTGAAGCTTTCTTT.